The 9 T cell receptor beta chains below come from one sample, sequenced in a study. A single record per CDR3 protein comes from TCRdb applying MiXCR to the reads. This sample has about 15,000 distinct CDR3 sequences, with approximately 37% found just once. Sequenced input: blood. These receptors all stem from a human donor.

This chain connects TRBV14 to TRBJ1-1; perhaps TRBD1 as D (6 bases). Germline CDR1 reads SGHDN; CDR2 reads FVKESK. V dropped 4 bases and J dropped 1 base, with 19 bases sitting between them. This CDR3 comprises 17 residues. As DNA, the CDR3 is TGTGCCAGCAGCCGACTCGCAAACACACAGGGGAACACTGAAGCTTTCTTT. This sequence encodes CASSRLANTQGNTEAFF.

This clonotype is categorized as medium-sized (0.01 to 0.1%). V is TRBV20-1 and J is TRBJ2-5, with D possibly being TRBD2 (5 bases). This CDR3 has 14 amino acids. The germline V gene encodes CDR1 DFQATT and CDR2 SNEGSKA (reference sequence). V was clipped by 2 bases and J by 2 bases, with 12 bases between them. The CDR3 reads CSARLAWRQETQYF. DNA for the CDR3: TGCAGTGCTAGACTAGCTTGGAGGCAAGAGACCCAGTACTTC.

About this clonotype itself: Possible read error: a much larger clone is one base away. The CDR3 bases are TGCAGCGTTGAAGGGGACAGGGACAATCAGCCCCAGCATTTT. Its translation: CSVEGDRDNQPQHF. The chain is built from TRBV29-1 and TRBJ1-5; TRBD1 matches at 9 bases. CDR1 is SQVTM, CDR2 ANQGSEA, per germline. The V and J ends lost 1 base and 3 bases, in that order; junction bases with no gene match: 1. This CDR3 region has 14 residues.

This clonotype is termed medium-sized. In DNA form, the CDR3 reads TGTGCCACCAGCAGCCTAGGGGGGGAGACCCAGTACTTC. It specifies CATSSLGGETQYF. V usage is TRBV15 and J usage is TRBJ2-5; the D gene could be TRBD1 or TRBD2 (6 bases each). Trimming took 3 bases from V and 5 from J, leaving 10 bases between them. Germline V CDR1 and CDR2: LNHNV, YYDKDF (reference sequence). The CDR3 contains 13 residues.

The sample holds a few counts of this clonotype. The chain employs TRBV20-1 and TRBJ2-1; 7 nucleotides agree with TRBD2. J was trimmed by 2 bases and V by 4 bases; bases with no gene match: 14. This CDR3 is 17 amino acids long. The germline CDR1 and CDR2 sequences are DFQATT and SNEGSKA (reference sequence). The CDR3 protein is CSAKWGGWQGAYNEQFF. Written as DNA, the CDR3 is TGCAGTGCTAAATGGGGGGGGTGGCAGGGAGCCTACAATGAGCAGTTCTTC.

The table lists this clonotype with many counts. This CDR3 reads CASSQAGDEQYF. DNA of the CDR3: TGTGCCAGCAGCCAGGCGGGGGACGAGCAGTACTTC. The gene calls are TRBV4-2 and TRBJ2-7; TRBD2 agrees at 7 bases. V gave up 3 bases and J gave up 5 bases; unmatched junction bases: 1. CDR1 and CDR2 from the germline V gene are LGHNA and YNFKEQ. CDR3 length: 12 amino acids.

The rearrangement links TRBV14 to TRBJ1-1; 7 bases fit TRBD1. Losses at the gene ends were 4 bases for V and 5 bases for J; bases not matched to a gene: 16. CDR3 length: 17 amino acids. Germline V gene data show CDR1 as SGHDN and CDR2 as FVKESK. In DNA form, the CDR3 reads TGTGCCAGCAGCCGCAGTACAATACCGGGACAGCCTACTGAAGCTTTCTTT. Amino acids: CASSRSTIPGQPTEAFF.

The table lists this clonotype with many counts. The gene calls are TRBV7-8 and TRBJ1-1; D uncertain. V gave up 1 base and J gave up 5 bases, with 8 bases separating them. Per the germline V gene, CDR1 is SGHVS and CDR2 is FQNEAQ. The CDR3 extends over 13 amino acids. In DNA form, the CDR3 reads TGTGCCAGCAGCTTAGGTGGTGGAACTGAAGCTTTCTTT. This translates into CASSLGGGTEAFF. Full variable domain (outside the CDR3, taken from reference TRBV7-8 and TRBJ1-1): GAGVSQSPRYKVAKRGQDVALRCDPISGHVSLFWYQQALGQGPEFLTYFQNEAQLDKSGLPSDRFFAERPEGSVSTLKIQRTQQEDSAVYLCASSLGGGTEAFFGQGTRLTVV.

In its sample, this clonotype ranks as medium-sized (0.01 to 0.1%). J is TRBJ1-3 and V is TRBV4-3; D may be TRBD1 (6 bases). The CDR3 runs to 17 residues. The V gene lost 1 base and the J gene lost 4 bases, with 17 bases spanning the gap. The germline CDR1 and CDR2 sequences are LGHNA and YSLEER. CDR3 nucleotides: TGCGCCAGCAGCCAAGTAAGGGTCAGGGGAGTCGGAAACACCATATATTTT. Translating it yields CASSQVRVRGVGNTIYF.